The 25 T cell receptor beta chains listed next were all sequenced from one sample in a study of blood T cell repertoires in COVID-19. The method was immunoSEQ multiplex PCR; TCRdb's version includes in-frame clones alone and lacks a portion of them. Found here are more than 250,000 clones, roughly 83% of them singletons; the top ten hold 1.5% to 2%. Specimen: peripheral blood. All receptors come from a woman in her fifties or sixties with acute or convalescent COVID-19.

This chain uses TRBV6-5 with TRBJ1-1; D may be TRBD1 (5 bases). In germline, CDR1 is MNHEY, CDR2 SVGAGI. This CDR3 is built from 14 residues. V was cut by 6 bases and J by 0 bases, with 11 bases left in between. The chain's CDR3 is CASSHRIMNTEAFF. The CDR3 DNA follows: TGTGCCAGCAGCCACAGGATAATGAACACTGAAGCTTTCTTT.

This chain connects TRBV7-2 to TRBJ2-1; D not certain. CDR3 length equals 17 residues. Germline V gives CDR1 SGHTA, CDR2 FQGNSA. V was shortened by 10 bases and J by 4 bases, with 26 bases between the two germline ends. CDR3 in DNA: TGTGCCAACAGTCAAGTTCTCGGAGCCGACCTTTACAATGAGCAGTTCTTC. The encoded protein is CANSQVLGADLYNEQFF.

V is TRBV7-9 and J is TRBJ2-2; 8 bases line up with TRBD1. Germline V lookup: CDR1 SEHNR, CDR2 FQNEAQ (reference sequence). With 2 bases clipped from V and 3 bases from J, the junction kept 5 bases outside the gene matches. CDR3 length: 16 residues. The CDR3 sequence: CASSLKGTGDTGELFF. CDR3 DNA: TGTGCCAGCAGCTTAAAGGGGACAGGTGACACCGGGGAGCTGTTTTTT.

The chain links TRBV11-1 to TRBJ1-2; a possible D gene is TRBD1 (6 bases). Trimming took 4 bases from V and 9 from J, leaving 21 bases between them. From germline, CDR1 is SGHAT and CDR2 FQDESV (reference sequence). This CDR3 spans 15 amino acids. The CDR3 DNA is TGTGCCAGCAGCTCAAACCCAGCCGACAGGAGGAGCTACACCTTC. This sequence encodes CASSSNPADRRSYTF.

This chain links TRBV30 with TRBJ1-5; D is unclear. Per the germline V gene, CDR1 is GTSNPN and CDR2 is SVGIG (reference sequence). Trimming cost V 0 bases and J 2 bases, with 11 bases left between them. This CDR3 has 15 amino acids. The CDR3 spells CAWSVRVYGNQPQHF. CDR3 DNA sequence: TGTGCCTGGAGTGTACGGGTGTATGGCAATCAGCCCCAGCATTTT.

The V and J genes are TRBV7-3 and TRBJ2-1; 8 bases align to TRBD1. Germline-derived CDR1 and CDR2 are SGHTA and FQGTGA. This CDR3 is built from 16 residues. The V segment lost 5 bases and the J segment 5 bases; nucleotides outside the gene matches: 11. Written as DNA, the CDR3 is TGTGCCAGCAGCGCCTGGACAGGGAGGATGAACAATGAGCAGTTCTTC. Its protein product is CASSAWTGRMNNEQFF. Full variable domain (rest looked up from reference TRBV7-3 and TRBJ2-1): GAGVSQTPSNKVTEKGKYVELRCDPISGHTALYWYRQSLGQGPEFLIYFQGTGAADDSGLPNDRFFAVRPEGSVSTLKIQRTERGDSAVYLCASSAWTGRMNNEQFFGPGTRLTVL.

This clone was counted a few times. In nucleotides, the CDR3 is TGTGCCAGCAGTCGCCAAGAGACCCAGTACTTC. Residues: CASSRQETQYF. The rearrangement uses TRBV11-3 and TRBJ2-5, with D unclear. Germline loops: CDR1 SGHNT, CDR2 YENEEA. Trimming removed 6 bases from V and 1 base from J, with 3 bases in between. This CDR3 contains 11 residues.

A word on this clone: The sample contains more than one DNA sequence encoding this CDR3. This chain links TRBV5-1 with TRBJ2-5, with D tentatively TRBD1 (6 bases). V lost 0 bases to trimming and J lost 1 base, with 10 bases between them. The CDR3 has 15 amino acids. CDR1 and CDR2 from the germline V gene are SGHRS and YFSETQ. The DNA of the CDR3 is TGCGCCAGCAGCTTGGGGGGGACACCCCAAGAGACCCAGTACTTC. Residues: CASSLGGTPQETQYF.

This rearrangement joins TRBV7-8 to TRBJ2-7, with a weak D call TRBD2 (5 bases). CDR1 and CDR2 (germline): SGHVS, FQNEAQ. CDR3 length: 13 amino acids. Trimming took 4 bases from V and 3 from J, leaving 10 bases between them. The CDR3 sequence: CASSSGEYYEQYF. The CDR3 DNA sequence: TGTGCCAGCAGCTCTGGGGAGTACTACGAGCAGTACTTC.

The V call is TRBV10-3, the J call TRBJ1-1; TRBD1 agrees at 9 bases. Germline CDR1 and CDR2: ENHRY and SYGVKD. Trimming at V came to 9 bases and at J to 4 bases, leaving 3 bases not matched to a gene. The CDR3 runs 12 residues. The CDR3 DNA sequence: TGTGCCATATCGACAGGGGGCACTGAAGCTTTCTTT. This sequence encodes CAISTGGTEAFF.

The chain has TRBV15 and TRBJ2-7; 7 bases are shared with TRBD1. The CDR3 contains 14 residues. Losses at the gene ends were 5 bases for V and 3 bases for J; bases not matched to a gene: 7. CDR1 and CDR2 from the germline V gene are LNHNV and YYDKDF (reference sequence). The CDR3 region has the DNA TGTGCCACCAGCTCCCGGGACAGCAACTACGAGCAGTACTTC. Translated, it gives CATSSRDSNYEQYF.

The CDR3 DNA follows: TGTGCCAGCAGCTTGTTAGGGACACATAACTATGGCTACACCTTC. It specifies CASSLLGTHNYGYTF. This chain joins TRBV5-5 and TRBJ1-2; perhaps TRBD1 as D (6 bases). This CDR3 comprises 15 residues. The germline CDR1 and CDR2 sequences are SGHKS and YYEKEE (reference sequence). Trimming removed 1 base from V and 1 base from J, with 11 bases in between.

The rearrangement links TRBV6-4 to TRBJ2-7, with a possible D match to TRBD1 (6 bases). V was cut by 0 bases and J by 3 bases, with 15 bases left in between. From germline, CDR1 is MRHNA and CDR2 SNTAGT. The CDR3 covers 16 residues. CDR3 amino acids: CASSDSAGADLYEQYF. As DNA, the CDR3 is TGTGCCAGCAGTGACTCGGCAGGGGCAGATCTCTACGAGCAGTACTTC.

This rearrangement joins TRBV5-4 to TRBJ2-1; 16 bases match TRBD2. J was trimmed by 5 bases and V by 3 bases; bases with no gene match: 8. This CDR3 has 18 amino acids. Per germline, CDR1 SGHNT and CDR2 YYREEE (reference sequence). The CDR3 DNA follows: TGTGCCAGCAGCTCCGCCGGGACTAGCGGGAGGGCCCACAATGAGCAGTTCTTC. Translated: CASSSAGTSGRAHNEQFF.

As DNA, the CDR3 is TGCAGTGCTAGTTCGAGCGGGTACACAGATACGCAGTATTTT. Translated, it gives CSASSSGYTDTQYF. The chain employs TRBV20-1 and TRBJ2-3; weak D call: TRBD2 (6 bases). The germline V gene has CDR1 DFQATT and CDR2 SNEGSKA (reference sequence). Trimming removed 3 bases from V and 2 bases from J, with 12 bases in between. The CDR3 length is 14 residues.

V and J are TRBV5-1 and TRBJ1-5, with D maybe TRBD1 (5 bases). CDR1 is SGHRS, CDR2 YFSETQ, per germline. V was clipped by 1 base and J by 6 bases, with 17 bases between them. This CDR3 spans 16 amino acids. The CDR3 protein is CASSLYGGQGGQPQHF. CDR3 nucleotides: TGCGCCAGCAGCTTGTACGGTGGGCAGGGAGGTCAGCCCCAGCATTTT.

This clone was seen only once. This CDR3 is CASRRDKGREFYEQYF. For the CDR3, the DNA is TGTGCCAGCAGACGGGATAAGGGACGGGAGTTCTACGAGCAGTACTTC. The chain combines TRBV27 with TRBJ2-7; possible D gene TRBD2, 6 bases. This CDR3 spans 16 amino acids. Germline V lookup: CDR1 MNHEY, CDR2 SMNVEV (reference sequence). Trimming left V 6 bases short and J 3 bases short, with 21 bases between.

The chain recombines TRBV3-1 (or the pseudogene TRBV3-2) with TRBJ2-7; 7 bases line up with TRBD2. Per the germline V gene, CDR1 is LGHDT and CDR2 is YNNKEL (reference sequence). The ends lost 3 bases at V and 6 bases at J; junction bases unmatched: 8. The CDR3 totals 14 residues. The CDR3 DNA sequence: TGTGCCAGCAGCCACTCGGGCGGGAGTATCGAGCAGTACTTC. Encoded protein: CASSHSGGSIEQYF.

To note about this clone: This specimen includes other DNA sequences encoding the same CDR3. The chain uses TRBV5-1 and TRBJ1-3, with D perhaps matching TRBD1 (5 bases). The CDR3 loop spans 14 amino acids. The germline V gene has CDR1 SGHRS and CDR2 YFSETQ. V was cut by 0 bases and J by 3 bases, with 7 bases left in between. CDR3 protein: CASSLAGGGNTIYF. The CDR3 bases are TGCGCCAGCAGCTTGGCCGGGGGTGGAAACACCATATATTTT.

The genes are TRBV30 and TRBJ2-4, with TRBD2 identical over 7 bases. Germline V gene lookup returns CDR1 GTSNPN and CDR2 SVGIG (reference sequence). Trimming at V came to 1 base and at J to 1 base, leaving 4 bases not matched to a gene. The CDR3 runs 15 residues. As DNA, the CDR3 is TGTGCCTGGAGTGGAGGCGGGAGCGCCAAAAACATTCAGTACTTC. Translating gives CAWSGGGSAKNIQYF. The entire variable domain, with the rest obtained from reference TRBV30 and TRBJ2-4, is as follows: SQTIHQWPATLVQPVGSPLSLECTVEGTSNPNLYWYRQAAGRGLQLLFYSVGIGQISSEVPQNLSASRPQDRQFILSSKKLLLSDSGFYLCAWSGGGSAKNIQYFGAGTRLSVL.

For the CDR3, the DNA is TGTGCCAGCGCTCCTATCTCTAGCACAGATACGCAGTATTTT. Its translation: CASAPISSTDTQYF. J is TRBJ2-3 and V is TRBV6-5; D is unresolved. Germline V gene sequence: CDR1 MNHEY, CDR2 SVGAGI. Trimming took 8 bases from V and 0 from J, leaving 12 bases between them. The CDR3 spans 14 residues.

CDR3: CASSEGPSGRWYEQYF. CDR3 bases: TGCGCCAGCAGTGAGGGGCCTAGCGGGAGGTGGTACGAGCAGTACTTC. The chain employs TRBV10-1 and TRBJ2-7; 11 bases are shared with TRBD2. V was pared by 2 bases and J by 4 bases, with 7 bases of the junction left unmatched. The CDR3 totals 16 residues. The germline V gene encodes CDR1 WNHNN and CDR2 SYGVQD (reference sequence).

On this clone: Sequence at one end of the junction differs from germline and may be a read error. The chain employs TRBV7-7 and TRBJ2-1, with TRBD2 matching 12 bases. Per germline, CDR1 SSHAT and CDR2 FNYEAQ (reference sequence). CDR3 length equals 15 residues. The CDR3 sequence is CASSLAGGIYNEQFF. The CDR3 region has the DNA TGTGCCAGCAGCCTAGCGGGAGGGATCTACAATGAGCAGTTCTTC.

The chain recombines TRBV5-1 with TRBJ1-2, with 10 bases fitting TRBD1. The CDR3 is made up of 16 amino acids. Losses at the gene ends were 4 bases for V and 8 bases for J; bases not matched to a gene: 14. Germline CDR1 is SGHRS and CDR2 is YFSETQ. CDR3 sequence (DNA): TGCGCCAGCAGCCCCACTCCTGACAGGGGGCTAAAAGGCTACACCTTC. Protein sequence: CASSPTPDRGLKGYTF.

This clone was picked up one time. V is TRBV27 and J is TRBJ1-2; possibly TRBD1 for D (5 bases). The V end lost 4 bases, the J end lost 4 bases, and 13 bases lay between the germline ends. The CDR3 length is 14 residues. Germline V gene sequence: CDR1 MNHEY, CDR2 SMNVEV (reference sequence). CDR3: CASSSAGTGYGYTF. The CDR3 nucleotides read TGTGCCAGCAGTTCTGCGGGGACGGGCTATGGCTACACCTTC.